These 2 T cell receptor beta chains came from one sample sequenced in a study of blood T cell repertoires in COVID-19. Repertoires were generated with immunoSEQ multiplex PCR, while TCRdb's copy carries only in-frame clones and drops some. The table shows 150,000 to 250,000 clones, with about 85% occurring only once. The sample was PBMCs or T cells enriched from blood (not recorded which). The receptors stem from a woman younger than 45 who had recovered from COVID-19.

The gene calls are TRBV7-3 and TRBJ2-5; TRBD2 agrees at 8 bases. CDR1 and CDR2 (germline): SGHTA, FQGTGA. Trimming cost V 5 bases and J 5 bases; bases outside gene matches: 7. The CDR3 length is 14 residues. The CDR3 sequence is CASSPSGWRETQYF. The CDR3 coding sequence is TGTGCCAGCAGCCCTAGCGGGTGGAGGGAGACCCAGTACTTC.

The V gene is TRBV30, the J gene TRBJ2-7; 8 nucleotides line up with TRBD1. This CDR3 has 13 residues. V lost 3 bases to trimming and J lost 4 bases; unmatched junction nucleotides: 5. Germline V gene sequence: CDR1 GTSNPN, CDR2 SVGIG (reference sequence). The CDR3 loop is CAWSGQGLYEQYF. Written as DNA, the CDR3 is TGTGCCTGGAGCGGACAGGGTCTATACGAGCAGTACTTC.